The 19 T cell receptor beta chains presented below share a single source sample, sequenced in a study of cytomegalovirus exposure and HLA in healthy donors. Clones were sequenced by immunoSEQ multiplex PCR, and TCRdb holds only the in-frame ones, with some missing. Here the sample spans fewer than 300,000 clones, approximately 88% being singletons. The sample comprised PBMCs. These receptors all come from a woman under 30 in good health and CMV-seronegative.

The J gene is TRBJ1-1, the V gene TRBV5-6; TRBD1 might be the D (6 bases). The V end lost 3 bases, the J end lost 0 bases, and 18 bases lay between the germline ends. The CDR3 has 17 amino acids. In germline, CDR1 is SGHDT, CDR2 YYEEEE. CDR3 sequence: CASSSTWLGGLNTEAFF. CDR3 nucleotides: TGTGCCAGCAGCTCGACATGGTTAGGGGGATTGAACACTGAAGCTTTCTTT.

V usage is TRBV7-3 and J usage is TRBJ2-2, with a possible D match to TRBD2 (5 bases). Trimming took off 1 base at V and 0 bases at J, with 9 bases between the two ends. Germline V gene lookup returns CDR1 SGHTA and CDR2 FQGTGA. CDR3 size: 16 residues. CDR3 nucleotides: TGTGCCAGCAGCTTAAACCCAGCGGCGAACACCGGGGAGCTGTTTTTT. It is translated as CASSLNPAANTGELFF.

This clone was recorded once. CDR3 sequence reads: CASSEFAGGYNEQFF. The CDR3, as DNA: TGTGCCAGCAGTGAATTTGCGGGAGGCTACAATGAGCAGTTCTTC. This chain links TRBV25-1 with TRBJ2-1, with 8 nucleotides matching TRBD2. Trimming removed 1 base from V and 3 bases from J; junction bases left unmatched: 2. The CDR3 is made up of 15 amino acids. The germline V gene encodes CDR1 MGHDK and CDR2 SYGVNS.

This clone was seen just once. V gene TRBV6-1 combines with J gene TRBJ2-1; TRBD2 matches at 8 bases. Germline V lookup: CDR1 MNHNS, CDR2 SASEGT. CDR3 length: 17 residues. Trimming took 4 bases from V and 0 from J; bases not matched to a gene: 8. This CDR3 is CASSAIPGTSSYNEQFF. The CDR3 DNA reads as TGTGCCAGCAGTGCGATACCCGGGACTAGCTCCTACAATGAGCAGTTCTTC.

The rearrangement joins TRBV6-6 to TRBJ2-7, with 8 bases lining up with TRBD1. This CDR3 has 14 amino acids. V shed 6 bases, J shed 5 bases, and the junction held 9 bases outside the gene matches. Germline-derived CDR1 and CDR2 are MNHNY and SVGAGI (reference sequence). The CDR3 region is CASRGQGMWDEQYF. As DNA, the CDR3 is TGTGCCAGCAGAGGACAGGGAATGTGGGACGAGCAGTACTTC.

The rearrangement joins TRBV4-3 to TRBJ1-2; 7 bases are a match to TRBD1. Germline V gene sequence: CDR1 LGHNA, CDR2 YSLEER. This CDR3 spans 15 amino acids. With V trimmed by 1 base and J by 1 base, 3 bases remained unmatched. The CDR3 DNA is TGCGCCAGCAGCCAAGGACAGGGAGTTAACTATGGCTACACCTTC. Protein sequence: CASSQGQGVNYGYTF.

The chain joins TRBV5-1 to TRBJ1-2; D not resolved. The V gene lost 0 bases and the J gene lost 5 bases, with 8 bases spanning the gap. This CDR3 has 13 residues. Germline CDR1 reads SGHRS; CDR2 reads YFSETQ. CDR3 protein: CASSLAEGYGYTF. CDR3 in DNA: TGCGCCAGCAGCTTGGCCGAGGGATATGGCTACACCTTC.

This chain links TRBV27 with TRBJ2-7; 8 nucleotides match TRBD1. In germline, CDR1 is MNHEY, CDR2 SMNVEV (reference sequence). V was clipped by 3 bases and J by 10 bases; unmatched bases: 17. CDR3 length: 16 residues. The CDR3 is CASSLGPYTGTGDQYF. The CDR3 region has the DNA TGTGCCAGCAGTTTGGGGCCCTACACCGGGACAGGTGATCAGTACTTC.

Only one count was recorded for this clone. The rearrangement joins TRBV11-2 to TRBJ2-1; 13 bases are shared with TRBD2. Per germline, CDR1 SGHAT and CDR2 FQNNGV. The junction had 9 bases not matched to a gene; V was cut back by 5 bases and J by 8 bases. The CDR3 contains 16 residues. CDR3 region: CASSPRLAGGVDEQFF. As DNA, the CDR3 is TGTGCCAGCAGCCCGCGACTAGCGGGAGGAGTCGATGAGCAGTTCTTC.

The chain combines TRBV6-5 with TRBJ2-1, with a weak D call TRBD2 (6 bases). Germline V gives CDR1 MNHEY, CDR2 SVGAGI. V was trimmed by 0 bases and J by 2 bases, leaving 11 bases between them. The CDR3 has 16 residues. The CDR3 bases are TGTGCCAGCAGTTACTCGGAGGGCCTCACCTACAATGAGCAGTTCTTC. Translation gives CASSYSEGLTYNEQFF.

The genes are TRBV20-1 and TRBJ2-7; D may be TRBD2 (5 bases). From germline, CDR1 is DFQATT and CDR2 SNEGSKA (reference sequence). The CDR3 consists of 11 residues. The ends were cut back, 1 base at V and 9 bases at J, with 10 bases in the middle. The CDR3 here is CSARGRDGQYF. As DNA, the CDR3 is TGCAGTGCTAGAGGACGGGATGGGCAGTACTTC.

The V gene is TRBV27, the J gene TRBJ1-1; 7 bases are a match to TRBD1. There are 13 residues in the CDR3. With V trimmed by 4 bases and J by 6 bases, 5 bases remained unmatched. Germline V gene data show CDR1 as MNHEY and CDR2 as SMNVEV (reference sequence). The CDR3 DNA reads TGTGCCAGCAGTTCAACAGGGGATCCTGAAGCTTTCTTT. It specifies CASSSTGDPEAFF.

The V gene is TRBV5-4, the J gene TRBJ1-1; the D gene is possibly TRBD1 (6 bases). Trimming cost V 4 bases and J 1 base, with 14 bases left between them. Germline values: CDR1 SGHNT, CDR2 YYREEE (reference sequence). This CDR3 is built from 15 residues. For the CDR3, the DNA is TGTGCCAGCAGCAAGTGGACAGTTCCGAACACTGAAGCTTTCTTT. It is translated as CASSKWTVPNTEAFF.

This rearrangement joins TRBV25-1 to TRBJ2-1, with no clear D. The V end was cut by 6 bases, the J end by 7 bases, with 7 bases between. Germline lookup yields CDR1 MGHDK and CDR2 SYGVNS. The CDR3 has 11 residues. The CDR3 region is CASSSSNEQFF. The CDR3 region has the DNA TGTGCCAGCAGCTCTAGTAATGAGCAGTTCTTC.

This chain links TRBV30 with TRBJ2-7; D is ambiguous. The CDR3 has 14 amino acids. Germline CDR1 and CDR2: GTSNPN and SVGIG (reference sequence). Trimming took 1 base from V and 3 from J, leaving 13 bases between them. DNA of the CDR3: TGTGCCTGGAGTGACTATCCAGCTTTCTACGAGCAGTACTTC. This gives the protein CAWSDYPAFYEQYF. Full variable domain (rest looked up from reference TRBV30 and TRBJ2-7): SQTIHQWPATLVQPVGSPLSLECTVEGTSNPNLYWYRQAAGRGLQLLFYSVGIGQISSEVPQNLSASRPQDRQFILSSKKLLLSDSGFYLCAWSDYPAFYEQYFGPGTRLTVT.

V is TRBV2 and J is TRBJ2-2, with a tentative D call TRBD1 (6 bases). Germline CDR1 and CDR2: SNHLY and FYNNEI. CDR3 length: 13 amino acids. The V and J ends lost 8 bases and 5 bases respectively, with 12 bases between them. The CDR3, as DNA: TGTGCCAGCGGGCAGGGGAGAACCGGGGAGCTGTTTTTT. As protein: CASGQGRTGELFF. The entire variable domain, with the rest obtained from reference TRBV2 and TRBJ2-2, is as follows: EPEVTQTPSHQVTQMGQEVILRCVPISNHLYFYWYRQILGQKVEFLVSFYNNEISEKSEIFDDQFSVERPDGSNFTLKIRSTKLEDSAMYFCASGQGRTGELFFGEGSRLTVL.

J is TRBJ2-1 and V is TRBV14; 7 bases match TRBD1. Germline values: CDR1 SGHDN, CDR2 FVKESK. CDR3 size: 15 residues. DNA of the CDR3: TGTGCACCAAGCCGGGGACAGTCACTCGACAATGAGCAGTTCTTC. This translates into CAPSRGQSLDNEQFF.

CDR3 region: CASSKPGQGGNEQFF. For the CDR3, the DNA is TGTGCCAGCAGCAAACCGGGACAGGGAGGCAATGAGCAGTTCTTC. V gene TRBV7-9 combines with J gene TRBJ2-1, with 9 bases aligning to TRBD1. The CDR3 loop spans 15 amino acids. The V and J ends lost 5 bases and 6 bases, in that order; junction bases with no gene match: 8. CDR1 and CDR2 from the germline V gene are SEHNR and FQNEAQ (reference sequence). The whole variable domain, remainder taken from reference TRBV7-9 and TRBJ2-1, is DTGVSQNPRHKITKRGQNVTFRCDPISEHNRLYWYRQTLGQGPEFLTYFQNEAQLEKSRLLSDRFSAERPKGSFSTLEIQRTEQGDSAMYLCASSKPGQGGNEQFFGPGTRLTVL.

The CDR3 DNA follows: TGTGCCAGCAGTCCGGACGGGGACTCTGGAAACACCATATATTTT. Its protein product is CASSPDGDSGNTIYF. The genes are TRBV6-5 and TRBJ1-3; no clear D gene. CDR1 and CDR2 (germline): MNHEY, SVGAGI. The CDR3 spans 15 residues. The germline V and J ends were trimmed by 5 bases and 0 bases, with 11 bases remaining between them.